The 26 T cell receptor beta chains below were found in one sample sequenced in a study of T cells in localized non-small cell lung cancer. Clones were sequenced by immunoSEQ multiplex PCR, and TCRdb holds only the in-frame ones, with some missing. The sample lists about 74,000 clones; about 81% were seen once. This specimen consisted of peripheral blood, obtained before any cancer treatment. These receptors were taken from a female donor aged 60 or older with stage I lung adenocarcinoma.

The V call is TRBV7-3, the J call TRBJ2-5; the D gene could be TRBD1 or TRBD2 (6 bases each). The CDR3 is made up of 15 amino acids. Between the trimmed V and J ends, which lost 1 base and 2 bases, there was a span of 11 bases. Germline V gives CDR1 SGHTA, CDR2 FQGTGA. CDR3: CASSLIPGAQETQYF. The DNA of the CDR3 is TGTGCCAGCAGCTTAATCCCGGGGGCACAAGAGACCCAGTACTTC.

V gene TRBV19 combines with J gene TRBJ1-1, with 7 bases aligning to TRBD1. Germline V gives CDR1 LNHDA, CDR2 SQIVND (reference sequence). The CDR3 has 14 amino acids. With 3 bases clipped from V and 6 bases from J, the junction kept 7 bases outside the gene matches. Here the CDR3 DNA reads TGTGCCAGTAGTATCAAGGGGGCGACGGCTGAAGCTTTCTTT. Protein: CASSIKGATAEAFF. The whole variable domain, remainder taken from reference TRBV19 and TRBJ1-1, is DGGITQSPKYLFRKEGQNVTLSCEQNLNHDAMYWYRQDPGQGLRLIYYSQIVNDFQKGDIAEGYSVSREKKESFPLTVTSAQKNPTAFYLCASSIKGATAEAFFGQGTRLTVV.

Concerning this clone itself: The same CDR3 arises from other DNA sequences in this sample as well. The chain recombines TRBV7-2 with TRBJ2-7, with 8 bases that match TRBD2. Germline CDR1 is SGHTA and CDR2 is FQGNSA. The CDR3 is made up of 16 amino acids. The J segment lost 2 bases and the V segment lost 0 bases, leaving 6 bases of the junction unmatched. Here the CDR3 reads CASSLAGGSGAYEQYF. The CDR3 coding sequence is TGTGCCAGCAGCTTAGCGGGGGGTAGCGGGGCCTACGAGCAGTACTTC.

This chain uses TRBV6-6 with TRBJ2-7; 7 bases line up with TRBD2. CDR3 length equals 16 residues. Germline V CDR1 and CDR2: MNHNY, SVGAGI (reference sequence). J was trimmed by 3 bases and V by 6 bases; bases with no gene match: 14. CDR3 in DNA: TGTGCCAGCAGGACCACCATAAGCGGGACGGGCTACGAGCAGTACTTC. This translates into CASRTTISGTGYEQYF.

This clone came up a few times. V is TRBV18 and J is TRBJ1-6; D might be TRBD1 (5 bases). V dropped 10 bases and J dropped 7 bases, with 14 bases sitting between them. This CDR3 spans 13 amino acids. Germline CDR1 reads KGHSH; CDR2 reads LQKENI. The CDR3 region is CATRRDRNSPLHF. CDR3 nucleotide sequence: TGTGCCACCCGTCGTGACAGAAATTCACCCCTCCACTTT.

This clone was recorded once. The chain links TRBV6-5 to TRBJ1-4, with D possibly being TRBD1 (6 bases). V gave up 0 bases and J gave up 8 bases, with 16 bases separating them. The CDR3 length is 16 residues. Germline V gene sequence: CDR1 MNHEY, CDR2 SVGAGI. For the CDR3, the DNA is TGTGCCAGCAGTTACTCGGAGCAGGGGCACATCGAAAAACTGTTTTTT. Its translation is CASSYSEQGHIEKLFF.

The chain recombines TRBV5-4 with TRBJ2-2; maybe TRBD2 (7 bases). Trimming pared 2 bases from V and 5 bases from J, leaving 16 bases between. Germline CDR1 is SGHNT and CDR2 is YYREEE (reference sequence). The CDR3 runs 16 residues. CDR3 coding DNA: TGTGCCAGCAGCTTTTCTGGGGGGGGCCGGACCGGGGAGCTGTTTTTT. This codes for CASSFSGGGRTGELFF.

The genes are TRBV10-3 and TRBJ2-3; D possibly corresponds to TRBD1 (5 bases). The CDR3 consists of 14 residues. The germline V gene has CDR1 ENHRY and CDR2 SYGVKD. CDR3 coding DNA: TGTGCTACTAAACAGGCGGCGAGCACAGATACGCAGTATTTT. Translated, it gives CATKQAASTDTQYF.

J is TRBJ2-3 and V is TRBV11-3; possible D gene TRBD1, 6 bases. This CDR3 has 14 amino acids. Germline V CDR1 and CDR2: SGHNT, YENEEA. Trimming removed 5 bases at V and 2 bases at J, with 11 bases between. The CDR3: CASSPWTDTDTQYF. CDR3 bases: TGTGCCAGCAGCCCCTGGACAGACACAGATACGCAGTATTTT.

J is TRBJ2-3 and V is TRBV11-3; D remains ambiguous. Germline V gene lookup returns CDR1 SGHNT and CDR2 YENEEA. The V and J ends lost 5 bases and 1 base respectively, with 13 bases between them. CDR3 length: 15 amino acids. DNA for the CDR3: TGTGCCAGCAGCCCCGAGTTTACAGGCACAGATACGCAGTATTTT. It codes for CASSPEFTGTDTQYF.

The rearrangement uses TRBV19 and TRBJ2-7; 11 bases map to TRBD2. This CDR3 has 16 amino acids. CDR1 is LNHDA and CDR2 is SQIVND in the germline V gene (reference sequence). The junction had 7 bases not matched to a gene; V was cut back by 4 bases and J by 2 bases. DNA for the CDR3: TGTGCCAGTAGTAACTCACTAGCGGGGGAGCCCTACGAGCAGTACTTC. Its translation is CASSNSLAGEPYEQYF.

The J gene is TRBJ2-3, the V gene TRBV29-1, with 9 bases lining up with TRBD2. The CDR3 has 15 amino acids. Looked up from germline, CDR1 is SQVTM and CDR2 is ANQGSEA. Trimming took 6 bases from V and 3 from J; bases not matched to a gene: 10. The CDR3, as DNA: TGCAGCGTAGTCAGGGGCGCGGGAGGGACAGATACGCAGTATTTT. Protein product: CSVVRGAGGTDTQYF.

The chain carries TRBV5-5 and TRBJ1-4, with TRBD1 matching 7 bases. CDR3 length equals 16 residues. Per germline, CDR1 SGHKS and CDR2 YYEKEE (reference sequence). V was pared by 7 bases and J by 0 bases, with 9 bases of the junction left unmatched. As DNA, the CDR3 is TGTGCCAGCTGGAGGACAGGCTACTCAACTAATGAAAAACTGTTTTTT. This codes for CASWRTGYSTNEKLFF.

The CDR3 coding sequence is TGTGCCAGCTCGGACCGAGGGGGCTCTGGCTACACCTTC. Encoded protein: CASSDRGGSGYTF. The chain links TRBV18 to TRBJ1-2, with 7 nucleotides matching TRBD1. Germline-derived CDR1 and CDR2 are KGHSH and LQKENI. V lost 6 bases to trimming and J lost 7 bases; unmatched junction nucleotides: 8. This CDR3 has 13 amino acids. The whole variable domain, filled in from reference TRBV18 and TRBJ1-2, reads NAGVMQNPRHLVRRRGQEARLRCSPMKGHSHVYWYRQLPEEGLKFMVYLQKENIIDESGMPKERFSAEFPKEGPSILRIQQVVRGDSAAYFCASSDRGGSGYTFGSGTRLTVV.

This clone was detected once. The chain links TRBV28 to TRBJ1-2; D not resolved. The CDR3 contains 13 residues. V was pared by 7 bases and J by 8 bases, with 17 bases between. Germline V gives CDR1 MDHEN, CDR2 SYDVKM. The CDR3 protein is CASTITVDQGYTF. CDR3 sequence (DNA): TGTGCCAGCACTATAACCGTCGACCAGGGCTACACCTTC.

This CDR3 is CARSSLGQGSSGYTF. The CDR3 DNA follows: TGTGCCAGAAGCTCATTGGGACAGGGTTCGAGCGGCTACACCTTC. The chain couples TRBV5-3 to TRBJ1-2, with 9 bases aligning to TRBD1. TRBV5-3 is noted as an ORF with a role that remains uncertain. The J segment lost 8 bases and the V segment lost 3 bases, leaving 11 bases of the junction unmatched. The CDR3 length is 15 residues.

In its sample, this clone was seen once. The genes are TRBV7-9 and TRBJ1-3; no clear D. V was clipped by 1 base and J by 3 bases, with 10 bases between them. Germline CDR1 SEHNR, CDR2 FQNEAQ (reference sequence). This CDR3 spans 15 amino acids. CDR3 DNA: TGTGCCAGCAGCTTAGTCTTGGGGTTTGGAAACACCATATATTTT. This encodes CASSLVLGFGNTIYF.

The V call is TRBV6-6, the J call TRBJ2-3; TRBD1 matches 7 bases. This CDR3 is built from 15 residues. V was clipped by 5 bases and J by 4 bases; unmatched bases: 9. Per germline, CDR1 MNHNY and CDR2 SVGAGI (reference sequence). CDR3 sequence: CASSTLDRDADTQYF. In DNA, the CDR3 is TGTGCCAGCAGTACTCTCGACAGGGACGCAGATACGCAGTATTTT.

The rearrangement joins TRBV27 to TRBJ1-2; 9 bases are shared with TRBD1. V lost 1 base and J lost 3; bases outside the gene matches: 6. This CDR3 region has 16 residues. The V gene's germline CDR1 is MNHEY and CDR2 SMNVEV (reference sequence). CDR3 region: CASSLFGQGKHYGYTF. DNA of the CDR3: TGTGCCAGCAGTTTATTCGGACAGGGGAAGCACTATGGCTACACCTTC.

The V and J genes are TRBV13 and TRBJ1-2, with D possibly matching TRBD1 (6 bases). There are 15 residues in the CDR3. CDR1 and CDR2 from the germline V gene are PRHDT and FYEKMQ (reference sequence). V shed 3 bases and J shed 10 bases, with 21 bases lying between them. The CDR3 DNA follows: TGTGCCAGCAGCTTGTGGGGCGGGGGGCCTAACATCTACACCTTC. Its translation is CASSLWGGGPNIYTF.

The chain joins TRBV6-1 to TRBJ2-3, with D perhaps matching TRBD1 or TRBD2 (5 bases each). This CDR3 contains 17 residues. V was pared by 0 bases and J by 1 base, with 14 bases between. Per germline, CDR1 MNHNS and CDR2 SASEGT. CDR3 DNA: TGTGCCAGCAGTGAAGCGAGGGGCGTTCGGGGCACAGATACGCAGTATTTT. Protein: CASSEARGVRGTDTQYF.

CDR3 bases: TGTGCCAGCAGCGTAGTTTATAGCAGGGGGGATTCCTACGAGCAGTACTTC. As protein: CASSVVYSRGDSYEQYF. The chain recombines TRBV9 with TRBJ2-7, with a possible D match to TRBD1 (7 bases). CDR3 size: 17 residues. The germline V and J ends were trimmed by 0 bases and 1 base, with 17 bases remaining between them. CDR1 and CDR2 (germline): SGDLS, YYNGEE. Full variable domain (rest looked up from reference TRBV9 and TRBJ2-7): DSGVTQTPKHLITATGQRVTLRCSPRSGDLSVYWYQQSLDQGLQFLIQYYNGEERAKGNILERFSAQQFPDLHSELNLSSLELGDSALYFCASSVVYSRGDSYEQYFGPGTRLTVT.

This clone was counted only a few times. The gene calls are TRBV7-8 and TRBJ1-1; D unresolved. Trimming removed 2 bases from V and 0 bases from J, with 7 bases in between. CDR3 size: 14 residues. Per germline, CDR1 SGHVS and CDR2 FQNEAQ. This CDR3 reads CASSLSEMNTEAFF. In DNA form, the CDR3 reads TGTGCCAGCAGCTTAAGCGAAATGAACACTGAAGCTTTCTTT.

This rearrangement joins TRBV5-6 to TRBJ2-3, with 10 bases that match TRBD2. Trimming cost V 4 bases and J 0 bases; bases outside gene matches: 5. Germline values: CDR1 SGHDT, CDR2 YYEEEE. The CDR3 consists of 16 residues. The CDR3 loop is CASSTLAGSSTDTQYF. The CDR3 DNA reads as TGTGCCAGCAGCACACTAGCGGGGTCTAGCACAGATACGCAGTATTTT.

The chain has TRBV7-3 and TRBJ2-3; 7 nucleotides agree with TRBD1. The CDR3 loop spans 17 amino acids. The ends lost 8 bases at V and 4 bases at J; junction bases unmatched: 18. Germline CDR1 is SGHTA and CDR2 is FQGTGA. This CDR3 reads CASSAGTASDLADTQYF. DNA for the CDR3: TGTGCCAGCTCAGCCGGGACAGCGTCCGACCTGGCAGATACGCAGTATTTT.

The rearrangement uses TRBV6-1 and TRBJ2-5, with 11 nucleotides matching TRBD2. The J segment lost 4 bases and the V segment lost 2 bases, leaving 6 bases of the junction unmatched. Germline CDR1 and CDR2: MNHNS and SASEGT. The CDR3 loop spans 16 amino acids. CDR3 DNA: TGTGCCAGCAGTGAATGGGATAGCGGGGGGGCAGAGACCCAGTACTTC. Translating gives CASSEWDSGGAETQYF.